The 8 T cell receptor beta chains presented below share a single source sample, sequenced in a study of blood T cell repertoires in COVID-19. Using immunoSEQ multiplex PCR, the repertoire was profiled, and TCRdb retains in-frame clones only, with some absent. The sample records about 240,000 clones, 75% to 90% being singletons. Sequencing was done on a sample of peripheral blood. Every receptor here comes from a woman in her fifties or sixties with active or convalescent COVID-19.

This clone occurred a few times. The rearrangement uses TRBV7-8 and TRBJ2-7, with 8 bases identical to TRBD2. V trimming: 1 base; J trimming: 5 bases; junction bases outside the gene matches: 4. CDR1 is SGHVS, CDR2 FQNEAQ, per germline. This CDR3 contains 14 residues. The CDR3 DNA sequence: TGTGCCAGCAGCTTAGACGGGGGGGCGGACGAGCAGTACTTC. It specifies CASSLDGGADEQYF.

The V and J genes are TRBV30 and TRBJ2-7, with 10 bases matching TRBD2. Germline-derived CDR1 and CDR2 are GTSNPN and SVGIG (reference sequence). The J segment lost 7 bases and the V segment lost 3 bases, leaving 39 bases of the junction unmatched. The CDR3 has 24 amino acids. The CDR3 loop is CAWSDPIRQLPTSGEVTYDPEQYF. DNA of the CDR3: TGTGCCTGGAGCGACCCTATCAGACAGCTACCAACTAGCGGGGAGGTCACCTACGATCCGGAGCAGTACTTC.

This clone was observed a handful of times. The chain employs TRBV11-2 and TRBJ2-7; 8 nucleotides agree with TRBD1. Per the germline V gene, CDR1 is SGHAT and CDR2 is FQNNGV. Trimming removed 3 bases from V and 0 bases from J; junction bases left unmatched: 4. CDR3 length: 15 residues. The CDR3 nucleotides read TGTGCCAGCAGCTTCACAGGGGGTTCCTCCTACGAGCAGTACTTC. It specifies CASSFTGGSSYEQYF.

The V gene is TRBV20-1, the J gene TRBJ1-5, with D possibly TRBD1 on 6 matching bases. Germline CDR1 and CDR2: DFQATT and SNEGSKA (reference sequence). The CDR3 loop spans 16 amino acids. Trimming took off 3 bases at V and 0 bases at J, with 15 bases between the two ends. CDR3 in amino acids: CSASGGGGYSNQPQHF. The DNA of the CDR3 is TGCAGTGCTAGTGGAGGGGGGGGATATAGCAATCAGCCCCAGCATTTT.

The gene calls are TRBV11-2 and TRBJ1-4; D is undetermined. Trimming took 7 bases from V and 0 from J, leaving 9 bases between them. Germline V gives CDR1 SGHAT, CDR2 FQNNGV. The CDR3 has 14 residues. Written as DNA, the CDR3 is TGTGCCAGCACCATAACTACAACTAATGAAAAACTGTTTTTT. It is translated as CASTITTTNEKLFF. Full variable domain (missing parts from reference TRBV11-2 and TRBJ1-4): EAGVAQSPRYKIIEKRQSVAFWCNPISGHATLYWYQQILGQGPKLLIQFQNNGVVDDSQLPKDRFSAERLKGVDSTLKIQPAKLEDSAVYLCASTITTTNEKLFFGSGTQLSVL.

This chain uses TRBV4-1 with TRBJ1-2; D ambiguous. Germline CDR1 MGHRA, CDR2 YSYEKL. This CDR3 comprises 15 residues. V was shortened by 1 base and J by 6 bases, with 15 bases between the two germline ends. The CDR3 region has the DNA TGCGCCAGCAGCCAAGTAAGCTTCGGGAGTGATGGCTACACCTTC. Residues: CASSQVSFGSDGYTF.

The genes are TRBV27 and TRBJ1-2; 7 nucleotides match TRBD1. The germline CDR1 and CDR2 sequences are MNHEY and SMNVEV (reference sequence). V shed 5 bases, J shed 6 bases, and the junction held 9 bases outside the gene matches. The CDR3 has 14 amino acids. DNA for the CDR3: TGTGCCAGCAGTAACAGACAGGGAATACATGGCTACACCTTC. Translating gives CASSNRQGIHGYTF.

V is TRBV7-8 and J is TRBJ1-2; 7 bases are shared with TRBD1. The CDR3 totals 15 residues. V lost 1 base and J lost 0; bases outside the gene matches: 2. Germline CDR1 and CDR2: SGHVS and FQNEAQ. CDR3 region: CASSLVGGANYGYTF. CDR3 nucleotide sequence: TGTGCCAGCAGCTTAGTAGGGGGCGCTAACTATGGCTACACCTTC.